One and the same sample provided the 25 T cell receptor beta chains below, sequenced in a study of OX40 agonist ivuxolimab in advanced cancers. TCRdb's table, derived via immunoSEQ multiplex PCR, lists solely in-frame clones and lacks some. This sample yields almost 70,000 clones, of which roughly nine tenths are seen a single time; around 0.3% belongs to the top ten. Here the sequenced sample was CD4+ or CD8+ T cells sorted from blood, taken in a trial of the OX40 agonist ivuxolimab. The receptors shown here come from an adult with an advanced solid tumor such as melanoma, head and neck, liver or kidney cancer.

In nucleotides, the CDR3 is TGTGCCAGCAGCTTAGCTAGGGGGAGGACGGGCTACACCTTC. This encodes CASSLARGRTGYTF. The chain recombines TRBV11-2 with TRBJ1-2, with D maybe TRBD1 (6 bases). The CDR3 has 14 residues. V lost 1 base and J 8 bases, leaving 14 bases between the germline ends. Germline V gene sequence: CDR1 SGHAT, CDR2 FQNNGV. Full variable domain (missing parts from reference TRBV11-2 and TRBJ1-2): EAGVAQSPRYKIIEKRQSVAFWCNPISGHATLYWYQQILGQGPKLLIQFQNNGVVDDSQLPKDRFSAERLKGVDSTLKIQPAKLEDSAVYLCASSLARGRTGYTFGSGTRLTVV.

This chain joins TRBV6-6 and TRBJ1-1; no clear D gene. CDR1 and CDR2 (germline): MNHNY, SVGAGI (reference sequence). The CDR3 spans 14 residues. V lost 6 bases and J lost 2, with 13 bases in between. This chain's CDR3 is CASSQAGGNTEAFF. In nucleotides, the CDR3 is TGTGCCAGCAGCCAAGCAGGAGGTAACACTGAAGCTTTCTTT.

V and J are TRBV4-2 and TRBJ2-1, with 7 positions matching TRBD2. V dropped 4 bases and J dropped 8; count of bases not matched to a gene: 14. CDR3 size: 16 residues. Germline V gene lookup returns CDR1 LGHNA and CDR2 YNFKEQ. The CDR3 reads CASSPQKGGSGYEQFF. The CDR3 DNA reads TGTGCCAGCAGCCCCCAGAAGGGCGGGAGTGGGTATGAGCAGTTCTTC.

This clone was observed a single time. This chain joins TRBV5-1 and TRBJ1-1, with D perhaps matching TRBD1 (6 bases). Trimming removed 4 bases from V and 11 bases from J, with 21 bases in between. Germline V gene lookup returns CDR1 SGHRS and CDR2 YFSETQ. This CDR3 is built from 14 residues. The CDR3 reads CASSPQGLSTSAFF. DNA for the CDR3: TGCGCCAGCAGCCCCCAGGGGCTTTCTACATCGGCTTTCTTT.

The chain has TRBV30 and TRBJ1-6, with D perhaps matching TRBD1 (6 bases). Germline V gives CDR1 GTSNPN, CDR2 SVGIG (reference sequence). V lost 7 bases to trimming and J lost 7 bases, with 11 bases between them. This CDR3 region has 12 residues. CDR3 region: CAYNRDNSPLHF. The CDR3 DNA reads TGTGCCTACAACAGGGACAATTCACCCCTCCACTTT.

The chain employs TRBV7-6 and TRBJ2-5, with D hard to call. Trimming removed 5 bases from V and 2 bases from J, with 3 bases in between. This CDR3 spans 11 amino acids. Per germline, CDR1 SGHVS and CDR2 FNYEAQ. CDR3 nucleotide sequence: TGTGCCAGCAGCCATCAAGAGACCCAGTACTTC. Translated: CASSHQETQYF.

The chain couples TRBV6-1 to TRBJ2-2, with 11 positions matching TRBD2. The germline CDR1 and CDR2 sequences are MNHNS and SASEGT. The CDR3 contains 15 residues. Trimming cost V 1 base and J 9 bases; bases outside gene matches: 4. DNA for the CDR3: TGTGCCAGCAGTGAAGTTAGCGGGAGGGGCAGGGAGCTGTTTTTT. It codes for CASSEVSGRGRELFF.

This clone has only one observation. J is TRBJ2-7 and V is TRBV5-1, with 9 bases aligning to TRBD1. The germline CDR1 and CDR2 sequences are SGHRS and YFSETQ. Trimming cost V 4 bases and J 3 bases; bases outside gene matches: 8. The length of the CDR3 is 15 residues. CDR3 protein: CASSRDPGQGYEQYF. The CDR3 nucleotides are TGCGCCAGCAGCAGAGACCCGGGACAGGGCTACGAGCAGTACTTC.

This clone was picked up a small number of times. The rearrangement links TRBV9 to TRBJ1-1; D remains ambiguous. The CDR3 sequence is 13 residues long. The V end was cut by 3 bases, the J end by 6 bases, with 12 bases between. Germline-derived CDR1 and CDR2 are SGDLS and YYNGEE. CDR3 in DNA: TGTGCCAGCAGCGGGGCCAATCGTGCTGAAGCTTTCTTT. Translation gives CASSGANRAEAFF.

The CDR3 sequence: CASCLSYNEQFF. DNA for the CDR3: TGTGCCAGCTGCTTGTCCTACAATGAGCAGTTCTTC. The chain couples TRBV6-6 to TRBJ2-1; the D is unclear. The CDR3 is 12 residues long. Germline V gene data show CDR1 as MNHNY and CDR2 as SVGAGI (reference sequence). V lost 8 bases and J 1 base, leaving 6 bases between the germline ends.

This clone appeared a single time. The chain has TRBV29-1 and TRBJ2-3; 16 bases fit TRBD2. The CDR3 spans 18 residues. Germline V gene data show CDR1 as SQVTM and CDR2 as ANQGSEA. The V and J ends lost 7 bases and 2 bases, in that order; junction bases with no gene match: 12. The CDR3 here is CSAGTSGRAFRNTDTQYF. CDR3 DNA: TGCAGCGCCGGGACTAGCGGGAGGGCCTTTCGAAACACAGATACGCAGTATTTT.

The rearrangement joins TRBV11-3 to TRBJ2-1; either TRBD1 or TRBD2 may fit D (6 bases each). V lost 5 bases and J 8 bases, leaving 22 bases between the germline ends. CDR1 is SGHNT, CDR2 YENEEA, per germline. The CDR3 sequence is 16 residues long. CDR3 in amino acids: CASSPAKGGGWDEQFF. The CDR3 DNA reads TGTGCCAGCAGCCCAGCGAAAGGGGGAGGTTGGGATGAGCAGTTCTTC.

The rearrangement joins TRBV19 to TRBJ2-2; D ambiguous. This CDR3 is 12 amino acids long. Trimming shortened V by 5 bases and J by 4 bases, and 5 bases separated the two germline ends. Germline CDR1 LNHDA, CDR2 SQIVND (reference sequence). The CDR3 sequence is CASSRVTGELFF. The CDR3 DNA is TGTGCCAGTAGTCGGGTCACCGGGGAGCTGTTTTTT.

This chain connects TRBV2 to TRBJ2-1, with D possibly being TRBD2 (6 bases). Trimming took off 2 bases at V and 5 bases at J, with 7 bases between the two ends. The length of the CDR3 is 13 residues. Germline CDR1 is SNHLY and CDR2 is FYNNEI. The CDR3 coding sequence is TGTGCCAGCAGTGAACGGGAGAACAATGAGCAGTTCTTC. This sequence encodes CASSERENNEQFF.

The J gene is TRBJ2-3, the V gene TRBV28; D is unresolved. The CDR3 covers 16 residues. Trimming took 4 bases from V and 3 from J, leaving 17 bases between them. Germline-derived CDR1 and CDR2 are MDHEN and SYDVKM. Here the CDR3 reads CASSSTWREGTDTQYF. For the CDR3, the DNA is TGTGCCAGCAGTTCCACGTGGCGCGAAGGGACAGATACGCAGTATTTT.

J is TRBJ2-7 and V is TRBV14; tentative D call: TRBD1 (6 bases). The V gene's germline CDR1 is SGHDN and CDR2 FVKESK. The CDR3 has 15 residues. The V end was cut by 1 base, the J end by 3 bases, with 13 bases between. The CDR3 is CASSQGPGHYYEQYF. The CDR3 region has the DNA TGTGCCAGCAGCCAAGGACCGGGACATTACTACGAGCAGTACTTC.

The chain has TRBV7-9 and TRBJ2-3; 12 positions agree with TRBD2. CDR3 length equals 16 residues. V gave up 11 bases and J gave up 4 bases; unmatched junction bases: 13. The germline V gene has CDR1 SEHNR and CDR2 FQNEAQ (reference sequence). The CDR3 protein is CAGVASGRAGADTQYF. In nucleotides, the CDR3 is TGTGCCGGCGTGGCTAGCGGGAGGGCCGGCGCAGATACGCAGTATTTT.

The V and J genes are TRBV11-2 and TRBJ1-5; possible D gene TRBD1, 5 bases. The CDR3 is 15 residues long. V gave up 3 bases and J gave up 0 bases, with 9 bases separating them. Germline V CDR1 and CDR2: SGHAT, FQNNGV. The CDR3 protein is CASSLGPASNQPQHF. The DNA for the CDR3 is TGTGCCAGCAGCTTGGGACCGGCTAGCAATCAGCCCCAGCATTTT.

The chain employs TRBV6-5 and TRBJ1-1, with D unresolved. Germline CDR1 MNHEY, CDR2 SVGAGI. The length of the CDR3 is 13 residues. Trimming took off 3 bases at V and 1 base at J, with 6 bases between the two ends. For the CDR3, the DNA is TGTGCCAGCAGTTATGGGTCGAACACTGAAGCTTTCTTT. Its protein is CASSYGSNTEAFF.

The J gene is TRBJ2-1, the V gene TRBV5-1; D not certain. The CDR3 runs to 12 residues. Germline assignment: CDR1 SGHRS and CDR2 YFSETQ. The V gene lost 4 bases and the J gene lost 8 bases, with 10 bases spanning the gap. The CDR3 coding sequence is TGCGCCAGCAGCCCCGAAGGCTATGAGCAGTTCTTC. It specifies CASSPEGYEQFF. Full variable domain (remainder filled in from reference TRBV5-1 and TRBJ2-1): KAGVTQTPRYLIKTRGQQVTLSCSPISGHRSVSWYQQTPGQGLQFLFEYFSETQRNKGNFPGRFSGRQFSNSRSEMNVSTLELGDSALYLCASSPEGYEQFFGPGTRLTVL.

This clone was seen a single time. J is TRBJ2-2 and V is TRBV7-3; D is undetermined. V was cut by 1 base and J by 4 bases, with 10 bases left in between. Germline lookup yields CDR1 SGHTA and CDR2 FQGTGA. CDR3 length equals 15 residues. The CDR3 here is CASSLRGPSTGELFF. The CDR3 coding sequence is TGTGCCAGCAGCTTAAGAGGTCCTAGCACCGGGGAGCTGTTTTTT.

This chain uses TRBV5-8 with TRBJ1-1; D gene unclear. This CDR3 contains 17 residues. V lost 0 bases to trimming and J lost 2 bases, with 17 bases between them. From germline, CDR1 is SGHTS and CDR2 YDEGEE. CDR3 bases: TGTGCCAGCAGCTTGGGGCAGCAACTCCGTATAAACACTGAAGCTTTCTTT. Translating it yields CASSLGQQLRINTEAFF.

The chain joins TRBV4-1 to TRBJ2-1; 10 bases map to TRBD2. The V gene end was trimmed by 3 bases and the J gene end by 4 bases; junction bases not matched to a gene: 6. The V gene's germline CDR1 is MGHRA and CDR2 YSYEKL. The CDR3 sequence is 16 residues long. Here the CDR3 reads CASSHPGLARYNEQFF. The CDR3 bases are TGCGCCAGCAGCCACCCGGGACTAGCGCGGTACAATGAGCAGTTCTTC.

The rearrangement uses TRBV5-1 and TRBJ2-2; D not certain. Trimming cost V 1 base and J 3 bases, with 13 bases left between them. The CDR3 contains 16 residues. CDR1 and CDR2 (germline): SGHRS, YFSETQ. This chain's CDR3 is CASSLRVRPDTGELFF. The CDR3 DNA is TGCGCCAGCAGCTTGAGGGTGCGCCCCGACACCGGGGAGCTGTTTTTT.

The chain joins TRBV19 to TRBJ2-2; no clear D. V gave up 6 bases and J gave up 0 bases, with 14 bases separating them. This CDR3 is built from 16 residues. Germline V gene sequence: CDR1 LNHDA, CDR2 SQIVND (reference sequence). The CDR3 loop reads CASSHIGQSNTGELFF. CDR3 nucleotide sequence: TGTGCCAGTAGCCATATAGGGCAGTCGAACACCGGGGAGCTGTTTTTT.